This T cell receptor beta chain is drawn from a study of beta chain features in type 1 diabetes. This clone came up a few times. V dropped 4 bases and J dropped 6 bases, with 15 bases sitting between them. The CDR3 has 14 amino acids. Germline CDR1 SGHRS, CDR2 YFSETQ. Expressed TCRB transcripts were sequenced, since all the RNA that had been isolated was reverse transcribed. Repertoires were generated with immunoSEQ multiplex PCR, while TCRdb's copy carries only in-frame clones and drops some. The sample yields a few hundred thousand clones, roughly a fifth seen once. The sequencing sample was made of naive CD4+ T cells from blood. V is TRBV5-1 and J is TRBJ2-3, with D perhaps TRBD1 (6 bases). The clonotype comes from a woman aged 18-29 years in good health. CDR3 sequence: CASSLGQSSDTQYF. The CDR3 bases are TGCGCCAGCAGCCTCGGACAGTCCAGTGATACGCAGTATTTT.